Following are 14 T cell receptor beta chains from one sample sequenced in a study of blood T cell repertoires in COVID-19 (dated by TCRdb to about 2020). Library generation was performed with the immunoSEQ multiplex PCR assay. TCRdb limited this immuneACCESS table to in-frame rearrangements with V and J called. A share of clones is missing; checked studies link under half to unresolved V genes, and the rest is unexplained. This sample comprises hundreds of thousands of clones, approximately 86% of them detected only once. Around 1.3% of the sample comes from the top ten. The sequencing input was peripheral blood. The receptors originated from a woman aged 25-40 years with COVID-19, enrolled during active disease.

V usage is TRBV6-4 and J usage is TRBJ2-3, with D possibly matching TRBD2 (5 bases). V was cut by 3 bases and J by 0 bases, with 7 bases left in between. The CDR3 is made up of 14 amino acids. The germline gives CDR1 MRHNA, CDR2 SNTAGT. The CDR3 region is CASSEAASTDTQYF. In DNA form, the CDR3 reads TGTGCCAGCAGTGAAGCGGCTAGCACAGATACGCAGTATTTT.

CDR3: CASSFSGGTYNEQFF. CDR3 DNA: TGCGCCAGCAGCTTTAGCGGGGGGACGTACAATGAGCAGTTCTTC. The gene calls are TRBV5-1 and TRBJ2-1; 10 nucleotides agree with TRBD2. The V and J ends lost 2 bases and 4 bases, in that order; junction bases with no gene match: 3. Germline loops: CDR1 SGHRS, CDR2 YFSETQ. This CDR3 spans 15 amino acids.

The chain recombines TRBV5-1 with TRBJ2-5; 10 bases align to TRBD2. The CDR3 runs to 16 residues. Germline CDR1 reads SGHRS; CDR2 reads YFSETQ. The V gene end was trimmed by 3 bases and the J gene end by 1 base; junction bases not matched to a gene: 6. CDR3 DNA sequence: TGCGCCAGCAGCTCTGGACTAGCGGTCCTCCAAGAGACCCAGTACTTC. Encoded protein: CASSSGLAVLQETQYF.

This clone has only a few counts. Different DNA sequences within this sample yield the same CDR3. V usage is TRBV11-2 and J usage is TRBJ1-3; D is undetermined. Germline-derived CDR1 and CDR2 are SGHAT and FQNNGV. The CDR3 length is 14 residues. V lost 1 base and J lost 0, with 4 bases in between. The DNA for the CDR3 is TGTGCCAGCAGCTTAGGCAGCTCTGGAAACACCATATATTTT. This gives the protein CASSLGSSGNTIYF.

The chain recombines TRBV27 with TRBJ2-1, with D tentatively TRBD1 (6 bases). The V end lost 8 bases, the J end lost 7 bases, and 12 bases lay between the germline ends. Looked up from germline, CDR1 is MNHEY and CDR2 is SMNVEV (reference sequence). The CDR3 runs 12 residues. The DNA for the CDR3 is TGTGCCAGCGGACAGATCCGTAATGAGCAGTTCTTC. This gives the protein CASGQIRNEQFF.

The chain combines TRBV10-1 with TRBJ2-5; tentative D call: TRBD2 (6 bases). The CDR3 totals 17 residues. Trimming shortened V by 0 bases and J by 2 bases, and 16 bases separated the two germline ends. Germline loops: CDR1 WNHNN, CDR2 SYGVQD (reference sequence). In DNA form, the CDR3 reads TGCGCCAGCAGTGAGTCAATTTTGGGTAGCGGACAAGAGACCCAGTACTTC. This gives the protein CASSESILGSGQETQYF.

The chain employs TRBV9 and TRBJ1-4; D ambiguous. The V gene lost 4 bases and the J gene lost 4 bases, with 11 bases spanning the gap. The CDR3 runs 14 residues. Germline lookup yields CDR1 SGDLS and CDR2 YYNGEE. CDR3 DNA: TGTGCCAGCAGCCCAGGCTCAGTTAATGAAAAACTGTTTTTT. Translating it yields CASSPGSVNEKLFF.

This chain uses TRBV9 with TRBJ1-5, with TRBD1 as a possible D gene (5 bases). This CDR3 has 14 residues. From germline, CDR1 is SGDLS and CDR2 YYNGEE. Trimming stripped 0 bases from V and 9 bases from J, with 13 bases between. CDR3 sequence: CASSVGGEPRPQHF. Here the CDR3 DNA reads TGTGCCAGCAGCGTAGGGGGGGAACCAAGGCCCCAGCATTTT.

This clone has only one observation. The CDR3 loop reads CASSPRQGAGDEKLFF. CDR3 sequence (DNA): TGTGCCAGTAGTCCCCGACAGGGGGCGGGGGATGAAAAACTGTTTTTT. The chain uses TRBV19 and TRBJ1-4, with 10 bases that match TRBD1. J was trimmed by 6 bases and V by 5 bases; bases with no gene match: 9. This CDR3 has 16 amino acids. Per the germline V gene, CDR1 is LNHDA and CDR2 is SQIVND (reference sequence).

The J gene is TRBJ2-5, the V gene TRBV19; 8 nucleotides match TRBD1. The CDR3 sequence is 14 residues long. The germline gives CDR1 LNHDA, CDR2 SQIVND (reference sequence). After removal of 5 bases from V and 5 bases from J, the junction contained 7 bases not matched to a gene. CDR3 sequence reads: CASSSRGREETQYF. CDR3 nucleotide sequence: TGTGCCAGTAGTTCCAGGGGGCGAGAGGAGACCCAGTACTTC.

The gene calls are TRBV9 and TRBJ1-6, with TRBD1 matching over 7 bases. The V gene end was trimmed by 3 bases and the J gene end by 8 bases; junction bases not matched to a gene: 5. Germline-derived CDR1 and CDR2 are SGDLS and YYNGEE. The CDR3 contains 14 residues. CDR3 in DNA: TGTGCCAGCAGCGCGACAGGGTTGGATTCACCCCTCCACTTT. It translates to CASSATGLDSPLHF.

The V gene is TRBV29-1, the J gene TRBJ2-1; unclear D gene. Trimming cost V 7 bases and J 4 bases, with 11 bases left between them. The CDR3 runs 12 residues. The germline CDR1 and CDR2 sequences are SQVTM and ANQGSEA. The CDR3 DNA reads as TGCAGCGGGCTAGTTGAATACAATGAGCAGTTCTTC. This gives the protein CSGLVEYNEQFF.

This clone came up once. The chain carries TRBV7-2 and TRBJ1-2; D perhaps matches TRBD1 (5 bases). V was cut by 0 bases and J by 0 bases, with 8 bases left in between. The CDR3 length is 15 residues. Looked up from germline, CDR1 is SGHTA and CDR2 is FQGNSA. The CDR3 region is CASSLALTANYGYTF. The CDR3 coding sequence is TGTGCCAGCAGCTTAGCGTTGACAGCTAACTATGGCTACACCTTC.

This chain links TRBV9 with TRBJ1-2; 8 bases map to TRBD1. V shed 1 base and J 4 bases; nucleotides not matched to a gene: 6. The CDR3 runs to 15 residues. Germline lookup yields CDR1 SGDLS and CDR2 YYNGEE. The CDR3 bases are TGTGCCAGCAGCGTATCGTCAGGGACAGGCTATGGCTACACCTTC. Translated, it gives CASSVSSGTGYGYTF.